These 3 T cell receptor beta chains were all obtained from the same sample, sequenced in a study of OX40 agonist ivuxolimab in advanced cancers. Produced via immunoSEQ multiplex PCR; TCRdb's table is partial and in-frame only. The sample includes tens of thousands of clones, more than 75% of them seen just once. The sequencing here drew on CD4+ or CD8+ T cells sorted from blood, taken in a trial of the OX40 agonist ivuxolimab. Receptor source: an adult with an advanced solid tumor such as melanoma, head and neck, liver or kidney cancer.

CDR3 loop: CASRKDGYNEQFF. CDR3 DNA: TGTGCCAGCAGAAAGGACGGGTACAATGAGCAGTTCTTC. The V call is TRBV14, the J call TRBJ2-1; D remains unclear. Per the germline V gene, CDR1 is SGHDN and CDR2 is FVKESK. The V and J ends lost 6 bases and 4 bases respectively, with 10 bases between them. The CDR3 runs to 13 residues.

V is TRBV28 and J is TRBJ1-1; D is undetermined. The CDR3 length is 16 residues. Germline loops: CDR1 MDHEN, CDR2 SYDVKM. V was cut by 4 bases and J by 0 bases, with 15 bases left in between. The CDR3 nucleotides are TGTGCCAGCAGTTCCGAATCGACGGGAATGAACACTGAAGCTTTCTTT. Translating gives CASSSESTGMNTEAFF.

Regarding this clone: At one of its ends the junction is not consistent with the germline gene, which may arise from a read error. The chain joins TRBV7-7 to TRBJ2-1; TRBD2 aligns across 13 bases. Germline CDR1 and CDR2: SSHAT and FNYEAQ (reference sequence). This CDR3 has 15 residues. CDR3 amino acids: CASSLGTSGKGEQFF. The DNA of the CDR3 is TGTGCTAGCAGCCTAGGGACTAGCGGGAAGGGTGAGCAGTTCTTC. Variable domain in full (rest from reference TRBV7-7 and TRBJ2-1): GAGVSQSPRYKVTKRGQDVTLRCDPISSHATLYWYQQALGQGPEFLTYFNYEAQPDKSGLPSDRFSAERPEGSISTLTIQRTEQRDSAMYRCASSLGTSGKGEQFFGPGTRLTVL.